This T cell receptor (beta chain) was found in a study of cytomegalovirus exposure and HLA in healthy donors. CDR1 and CDR2 (germline): SQVTM, ANQGSEA. Trimming cost V 4 bases and J 6 bases, with 16 bases left between them. The CDR3 has 13 residues. Study outcomes and limitations: As a later analysis revealed, the rate of TCR association differed by HLA locus, with DRB1 most and HLA-C fewest. Rare TCR sequences predominated, though certain public TCRs were found in many donors. V- and J-gene trimming of TCR beta was linked (in a later analysis) to a missense DCLRE1C variant.

With respect to this clone: Its cognate antigen is unknown.

Regarding donors, all were healthy bone marrow donors. This PCR relied on a set of 60 Vbeta primers and 13 Jbeta primers. The repertoire was sequenced with immunoSEQ multiplex PCR; TCRdb's copy has only in-frame clones and lacks some. The sample yields 30,000 to 35,000 clones, of which the top ten take up about 2.1%. The chain joins TRBV29-1 to TRBJ2-7; D remains unclear. The sequenced material came from PBMCs. The receptor's source is a middle-aged woman in good health and CMV-seropositive. CDR3 protein: CSVVYALGLEQYF. The CDR3 DNA reads TGCAGCGTTGTATACGCCCTTGGCCTCGAGCAGTACTTC.